This T cell receptor beta chain was recorded in a study of vaccination effects on CD4 cells after COVID-19. As for the study in general: Each participant was administered two doses of either the BNT162b2 or the mRNA-1273 vaccine. General study points: Late post-vaccination, clones induced by infection and those induced by vaccine underwent marked clonal contraction. In vaccinees who were healthy, merely 1 out of 255 vaccine-induced clones cross-reacted with common cold coronaviruses.

This clone was counted once. Its antigen is as yet unknown. Assay used: immunoSEQ multiplex PCR; TCRdb lists only in-frame clones, some missing. This sample has around 60,000 clones, with approximately 76% found just once. Within the ViraFEST assay, antigen-specific CD4+ T cells underwent expansion with viral peptide pools prior to sequencing. CD4+ T cells were isolated after around 10 days of culture. Nucleocapsid antibodies were negative in the vaccine recipients, who had never had SARS-CoV-2 infection. A half-medium replacement with IL-2 medium was carried out on days 3 and 7. Sequencing was performed on CD4+ T cells from PBMCs cultured with HCoV-NL63 spike peptides, taken before COVID-19 vaccination. The clonotype originates from a human donor who received a COVID-19 vaccine.

CDR3 coding DNA: TGTGCCAGCAGCTTAGGTATGGGACAGGAGCCAGATACGCAGTATTTT. Its translation: CASSLGMGQEPDTQYF. This chain links TRBV7-9 with TRBJ2-3; 8 bases agree with TRBD1. After removal of 1 base from V and 4 bases from J, the junction contained 7 bases not matched to a gene. This CDR3 has 16 amino acids. CDR1 and CDR2 from the germline V gene are SEHNR and FQNEAQ (reference sequence). The full variable domain, with the rest looked up from reference TRBV7-9 and TRBJ2-3, is DTGVSQNPRHKITKRGQNVTFRCDPISEHNRLYWYRQTLGQGPEFLTYFQNEAQLEKSRLLSDRFSAERPKGSFSTLEIQRTEQGDSAMYLCASSLGMGQEPDTQYFGPGTRLTVL.